This T cell receptor (beta chain) is from a study of early T cells in non-severe SARS-CoV-2 infection. The overall study: The authors sequenced bulk RNA from unsorted whole blood, leaving chains unpaired. Findings and caveats of the study: Matching against VDJdb likely underestimated virus-specific expansions, favoring anti-spike CD8.

Attached unique molecular identifiers marked individual cDNA molecules. Via MiXCR, TCRdb re-called the 5' RACE reads, giving one row per CDR3 protein. The sample holds more than 20,000 distinct CDR3 sequences; less than 7% are singletons and the top ten take 2.4%. This clonotype was observed many times. What it recognizes is unknown. Sequences were obtained from whole blood. This sequence originates from an adult who was a healthcare worker with PCR-confirmed SARS-CoV-2 infection or an uninfected control (not recorded which).

In nucleotides, the CDR3 is TGTGCCAGCAGCCCAGCGGTGGGGGATCCCAGCCAGACCCAGTACTTC. Amino acids: CASSPAVGDPSQTQYF. V usage is TRBV7-2 and J usage is TRBJ2-5; D may correspond to TRBD1 or TRBD2 (5 bases each). V was trimmed by 5 bases and J by 6 bases, leaving 22 bases between them. Germline V CDR1 and CDR2: SGHTA, FQGNSA. The length of the CDR3 is 16 residues.